These T cell receptor beta chains were read from a single sample in a study of T cells in Graves' hyperthyroidism and ophthalmopathy. From the multiplex PCR reads, TCRdb called clonotypes with MiXCR, one entry per CDR3 protein. The repertoire holds fewer than 900,000 distinct CDR3 sequences, roughly 17% seen once, with about 8.4% in the top ten. The sequenced sample was blood. Receptor source: a man in his late teens or twenties with Graves' hyperthyroidism. CDR3s include the opening cysteine and the closing phenylalanine or tryptophan. A D gene is named only where the DNA matches it firmly. Size is stated for part of the rows, as once, few or many counts, or as a class when the clone is expanded.

abundance	v_gene	d_gene	j_gene	CDR3nt	CDR3aa
few	TRBV19	-	TRBJ1-6	TGTGCCAGTAGTGACCACAGGGTTAAGGGGACCAATTCACCCCTCCACTTT	CASSDHRVKGTNSPLHF
-	TRBV19	-	TRBJ2-2	TGTGCCGCTCACGGGGGCGCGGACACCGGGGAGCTGTTTTTT	CAAHGGADTGELFF
-	TRBV29-1	TRBD2	TRBJ2-7	TGCAGCGTTGCGCCGGGGAGGGGAAGCGAGCAGTACTTC	CSVAPGRGSEQYF
many	TRBV11-2	-	TRBJ2-2	TGTGCCAGCAGCTTAGTCGGAGGAGGGGGAACCGGGGAGCTGTTTTTT	CASSLVGGGGTGELFF
-	TRBV20-1	-	TRBJ1-6	TGCAGTGCTAGGTCCCGGGTCATCGGATCACCCCTCCACTTT	CSARSRVIGSPLHF
-	TRBV30	TRBD2	TRBJ2-7	TGTGCCTGGAGCCGTGGAGCGGGAGCGCACGAGCAGTACTTC	CAWSRGAGAHEQYF
few	TRBV15	TRBD2	TRBJ2-5	TGTGCCACCAGTGACGCGGGAGTGGTAAAGACCCAGTACTTC	CATSDAGVVKTQYF
many	TRBV29-1	-	TRBJ2-1	TGCAGCGTTGATTCTCAACGAGGGCAGTTCTTC	CSVDSQRGQFF
-	TRBV28	-	TRBJ2-2	TGTGCCAGCAGTTTATGGCCCGCCACAGGACACTCGAACACCGGGGAGCTGTTTTTT	CASSLWPATGHSNTGELFF
many	TRBV7-3	-	TRBJ2-3	TGTGCCAGCAGCTTAGTCGCAGACACAGATACGCAGTATTTT	CASSLVADTDTQYF
many	TRBV28	-	TRBJ2-1	TGTGCCAGCAGCTCGGGGTCAAGCCCCGCCGAGCAGTTCTTC	CASSSGSSPAEQFF
many	TRBV5-1	TRBD2	TRBJ2-3	TGCGCCAGCAGCGGAGCCGGGACTAGCGGGAGCGCAAACACAGATACGCAGTATTTT	CASSGAGTSGSANTDTQYF
few	TRBV5-6	-	TRBJ2-7	TGTGCCAGCAGCTTGGTGGTAGCGGGACAGGAGCAGTACTTC	CASSLVVAGQEQYF
-	TRBV20-1	-	TRBJ2-5	TGCAGTGCTAGAGTCGTGCGGGCCCAAGAGACCCAGTACTTC	CSARVVRAQETQYF
few	TRBV10-3	TRBD2	TRBJ2-1	TGTGCCACCGGACTAGCGAAGGCCTACAATGAGCAGTTCTTC	CATGLAKAYNEQFF
-	TRBV2	-	TRBJ1-2	TGTGCCAGCAGCCAGGGAAGGGCAGGGAGACTCTATGGCTACACCTTC	CASSQGRAGRLYGYTF
few	TRBV20-1	-	TRBJ2-5	TGCAGTGCTAGAATGGGGGCCCGGGAGACCCAGTACTTC	CSARMGARETQYF
few	TRBV7-2	TRBD2	TRBJ2-5	TGTGCCAGCAGCCGGACTAGCGACGAGACCCAGTACTTC	CASSRTSDETQYF
many	TRBV7-2	-	TRBJ2-5	TGTGCCAGCAGCCCTTGGGAGACCCAGTACTTC	CASSPWETQYF
-	TRBV20-1	-	TRBJ2-7	TGCAGTGCTGGGGGGGCTAGGTACTACGAGCAGTACTTC	CSAGGARYYEQYF
few	TRBV6-1	-	TRBJ2-5	TGTGCCAGCAAACCGGGGACCGCCCGGGGCCAGTACTTC	CASKPGTARGQYF
few	TRBV7-9	TRBD2	TRBJ2-1	TGTGCCAGCAGCTTAATAGCGGGAGGGGGGGGTGAGCAGTTCTTC	CASSLIAGGGGEQFF
many	TRBV28	-	TRBJ2-1	TGTGCCAGCATCGCGGCGGGATGGGGCAATGAGCAGTTCTTC	CASIAAGWGNEQFF
-	TRBV7-7	-	TRBJ1-1	TGTGCTAGCAGCTTACCCTCTGAGTGCAGGGGCCCTCCGACGAACACTGAAGCTTTCTTT	CASSLPSECRGPPTNTEAFF
few	TRBV29-1	-	TRBJ2-6	TGCAGCGTTGATTTTACGGGGCTTGGGGCCAACGTCCTGACTTTC	CSVDFTGLGANVLTF
many	TRBV12-3/TRBV12-4	TRBD1	TRBJ2-5	TGTGCCAGCGAGTACGGGACAGGGGCTGAGACCCAGTACTTC	CASEYGTGAETQYF
many	TRBV7-9	-	TRBJ2-7	TGTGCCAGCAGCTCGGGGGACTACGAGCAGTACTTC	CASSSGDYEQYF
-	TRBV9	TRBD1	TRBJ2-7	TGTGCCAGCAGCGTCACCGGGACAGGAGGGTACGAGCAGTACTTC	CASSVTGTGGYEQYF
few	TRBV19	TRBD1	TRBJ2-5	TGTGCCAGTAGCCCTGGGACAGGGGTTTGGAAGGAGACCCAGTACTTC	CASSPGTGVWKETQYF
-	TRBV6-2/TRBV6-3	-	TRBJ2-2	TGTGCCAGCAGTATACGACAACGGAACACCGGGGAGCTGTTTTTT	CASSIRQRNTGELFF
many	TRBV6-2/TRBV6-3	-	TRBJ2-5	TGTGCCAGCAGTTACTCGAGATCTCAGGTGGTGTACCAAGAGACCCAGTACTTC	CASSYSRSQVVYQETQYF
many	TRBV11-2	TRBD2	TRBJ2-4	TGTGCCAGCAGCTTACGAGTGGGGGGGTGGGACATTCAGTACTTC	CASSLRVGGWDIQYF
few	TRBV30	-	TRBJ2-3	TGTGCCTGGAGAGCGAAAGGGGTGTCCGGCACAGATACGCAGTATTTT	CAWRAKGVSGTDTQYF
many	TRBV3-1	-	TRBJ1-2	TGTGCCAGCAGCCCCCTGGGCGGGAACTATGGCTACACCTTC	CASSPLGGNYGYTF
many	TRBV30	TRBD1	TRBJ2-1	TGTGCCTGGAGCCAGGGGGCCGCCTACAATGAGCAGTTCTTC	CAWSQGAAYNEQFF
many	TRBV19	-	TRBJ2-7	TGTGCCAGTAGCCTCCGGGGAGCGGACGAGCAGTACTTC	CASSLRGADEQYF
few	TRBV6-2/TRBV6-3	TRBD1	TRBJ1-1	TGTGCCACTCTACAGGGGCTTGGGGTGAACACTGAAGCTTTCTTT	CATLQGLGVNTEAFF
-	TRBV5-1	-	TRBJ2-6	TGCGCCAGCAGCTCTGACAGCCACCCCTCTGGGGCCAACGTCCTGACTTTC	CASSSDSHPSGANVLTF
-	TRBV7-2	-	TRBJ2-1	TGTGCCAGCAGCTTAGTCAGCCCGATCAATGAGCAGTTCTTC	CASSLVSPINEQFF